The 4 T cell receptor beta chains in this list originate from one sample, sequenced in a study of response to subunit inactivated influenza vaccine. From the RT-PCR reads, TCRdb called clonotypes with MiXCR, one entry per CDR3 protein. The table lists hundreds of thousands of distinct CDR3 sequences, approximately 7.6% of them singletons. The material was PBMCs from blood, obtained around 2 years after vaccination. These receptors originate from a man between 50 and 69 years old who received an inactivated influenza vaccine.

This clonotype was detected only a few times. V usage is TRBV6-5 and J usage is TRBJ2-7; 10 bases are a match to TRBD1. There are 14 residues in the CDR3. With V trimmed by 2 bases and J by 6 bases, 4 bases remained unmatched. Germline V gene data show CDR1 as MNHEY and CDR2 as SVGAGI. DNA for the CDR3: TGTGCCAGCAGTTACAGACAGGGGGCCTTCGAGCAGTACTTC. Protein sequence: CASSYRQGAFEQYF.

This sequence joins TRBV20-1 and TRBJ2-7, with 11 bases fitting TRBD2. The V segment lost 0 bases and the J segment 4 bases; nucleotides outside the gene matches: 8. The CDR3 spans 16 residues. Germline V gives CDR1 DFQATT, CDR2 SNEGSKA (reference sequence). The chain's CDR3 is CSARDGGSGRGYEQYF. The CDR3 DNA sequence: TGCAGTGCTAGAGATGGGGGTAGCGGGAGGGGGTACGAGCAGTACTTC.

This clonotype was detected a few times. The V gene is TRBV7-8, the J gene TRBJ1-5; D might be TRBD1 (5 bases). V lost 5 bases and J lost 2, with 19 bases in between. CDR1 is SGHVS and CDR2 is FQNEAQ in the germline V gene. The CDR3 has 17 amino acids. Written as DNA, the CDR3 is TGTGCCAGCAGCAAAACTTGGTCAGGGTGGGGCAATCAGCCCCAGCATTTT. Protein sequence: CASSKTWSGWGNQPQHF.

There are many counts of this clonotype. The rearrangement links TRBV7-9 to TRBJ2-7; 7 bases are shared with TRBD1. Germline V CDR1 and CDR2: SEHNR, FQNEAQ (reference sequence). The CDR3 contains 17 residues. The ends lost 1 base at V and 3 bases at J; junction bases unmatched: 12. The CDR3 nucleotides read TGTGCCAGCAGCTTAGGGTACACCGGGACAGTGGACTACGAGCAGTACTTC. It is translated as CASSLGYTGTVDYEQYF.